The sequence of this T cell receptor beta chain was determined in a study of PD-L1 blockade in urothelial cancer. Overall study: Males with urothelial cancer arising in the bladder constituted about 85% of the roughly 30 patients. A median of approximately 150,000 T cells was found in the blood samples. General study results and limits: Enhanced expansion of tumor-associated blood clones at 3 weeks characterized durable-benefit patients.

Germline CDR1 reads SQVTM; CDR2 reads ANQGSEA. This CDR3 is built from 12 residues. A note on this clone: Its antigen is not identified.

Spike-ins of synthetic TCR analog templates went into each PCR. Measured with immunoSEQ multiplex PCR; TCRdb has only the in-frame clones, and not every one. The table shows about 17,000 clones, with around 90% occurring only once. The receptor's source is a man in his fifties or sixties with urothelial cancer. This chain connects TRBV29-1 to TRBJ2-1; no reliable D call. Sequenced material: PBMCs, taken around atezolizumab (anti-PD-L1) treatment. The CDR3 region is CVTGSSYNEQFF. The CDR3 nucleotides read TGCGTTACCGGTAGCTCCTACAATGAGCAGTTCTTC.